Reported below is one TCR beta chain. Its antigen is as yet unknown. These data originate in a study of T cell responses to AZD1222 COVID-19 vaccine. Overall study results and limits: Repertoire sampling was restricted to post-peak T cell response timepoints. With dominance at 160-218 and 743-854, vaccine-associated CD4 TCRs spanned spike.

Using immunoSEQ multiplex PCR, the repertoire was profiled, and TCRdb retains in-frame clones only, with some absent. The profile shows more than 100,000 clones, around 90% of them singletons. The receptor was derived from an adult who received the AZD1222 COVID-19 vaccine. Sequencing was performed on peripheral blood, taken 28 days after the second AZD1222 dose.

CDR3 DNA sequence: TGTGCCAGCTCCATGTCTCCGGGGCGCAACGCAGAGACCCAGTACTTC. Its protein product is CASSMSPGRNAETQYF. The chain is built from TRBV18 and TRBJ2-5, with D perhaps TRBD1 or TRBD2 (5 bases each). Deletions cut 6 bases from V and 4 bases from J, with 21 bases between. Germline lookup yields CDR1 KGHSH and CDR2 LQKENI. The CDR3 spans 16 residues.